These 13 T cell receptor beta chains share one sample of origin, sequenced in a study of control samples from healthy donors and cancer patients. The assay was immunoSEQ multiplex PCR, and TCRdb's table has in-frame clones only and misses some. The data show 190,000 or so clones, 85% to 95% seen once. Material for sequencing was blood. These receptors all stem from a man aged 18 to 29 in good health.

The V and J genes are TRBV6-5 and TRBJ1-2, with D possibly matching TRBD1 (6 bases). Germline V lookup: CDR1 MNHEY, CDR2 SVGAGI. The length of the CDR3 is 14 residues. V was trimmed by 1 base and J by 4 bases, leaving 10 bases between them. CDR3 in DNA: TGTGCCAGCAGTTACTGGGGGGGCGGCTATGGCTACACCTTC. Protein product: CASSYWGGGYGYTF.

The rearrangement links TRBV29-1 to TRBJ1-2; no firm D call. The CDR3 contains 14 residues. V lost 1 base and J 0 bases, leaving 9 bases between the germline ends. CDR1 is SQVTM, CDR2 ANQGSEA, per germline. The chain's CDR3 is CSVEVFRANYGYTF. CDR3 sequence (DNA): TGCAGCGTTGAAGTCTTCAGAGCTAACTATGGCTACACCTTC.

The V gene is TRBV18, the J gene TRBJ1-6, with D possibly matching TRBD1 (6 bases). V lost 6 bases and J lost 1, with 10 bases in between. CDR1 and CDR2 (germline): KGHSH, LQKENI. This CDR3 is built from 15 residues. CDR3 protein: CASSPTGSYNSPLHF. CDR3 DNA sequence: TGTGCCAGCTCCCCCACAGGGTCCTATAATTCACCCCTCCACTTT.

CDR3 sequence: CSVSSGEDNSPLHF. The CDR3 DNA reads TGCAGCGTTTCCTCGGGGGAGGATAATTCACCCCTCCACTTT. The chain is built from TRBV29-1 and TRBJ1-6, with D possibly matching TRBD1 (5 bases). From germline, CDR1 is SQVTM and CDR2 ANQGSEA. The V end lost 5 bases, the J end lost 5 bases, and 13 bases lay between the germline ends. This CDR3 spans 14 amino acids.

The chain has TRBV30 and TRBJ1-4, with D perhaps matching TRBD1 (6 bases). Trimming took 1 base from V and 1 from J, leaving 13 bases between them. Germline assignment: CDR1 GTSNPN and CDR2 SVGIG (reference sequence). The length of the CDR3 is 16 residues. As DNA, the CDR3 is TGTGCCTGGAGTGCCGACAGGCGTGGAACTAATGAAAAACTGTTTTTT. Translation gives CAWSADRRGTNEKLFF.

This sequence joins TRBV24-1 and TRBJ2-2; D call uncertain. The germline gives CDR1 KGHDR, CDR2 SFDVKD. The CDR3 is 16 residues long. The V end was cut by 1 base, the J end by 1 base, with 9 bases between. CDR3 nucleotides: TGTGCCACCAGTGATTTTGGCCGACAGAACACCGGGGAGCTGTTTTTT. As protein: CATSDFGRQNTGELFF.

The chain combines TRBV19 with TRBJ2-2; D gene uncertain. Trimming left V 6 bases short and J 2 bases short, with 4 bases between. This CDR3 is built from 12 residues. Germline values: CDR1 LNHDA, CDR2 SQIVND (reference sequence). The CDR3, as DNA: TGTGCCAGTAGGGTAAACACCGGGGAGCTGTTTTTT. Its protein product is CASRVNTGELFF.

The chain uses TRBV5-6 and TRBJ1-1, with 7 bases identical to TRBD1. Germline loops: CDR1 SGHDT, CDR2 YYEEEE. V lost 4 bases and J lost 5; bases outside the gene matches: 5. The CDR3 extends over 13 amino acids. The DNA of the CDR3 is TGTGCCAGCAGCCTCAGGGGGACTACTGAAGCTTTCTTT. Its protein product is CASSLRGTTEAFF.

This clone was seen a single time. The chain joins TRBV27 to TRBJ2-5; 10 positions agree with TRBD2. J lost 5 bases, V lost 5 bases, and 8 bases had no gene match. The germline gives CDR1 MNHEY, CDR2 SMNVEV (reference sequence). CDR3 length: 15 amino acids. The chain's CDR3 is CASSVSGGAGETQYF. CDR3 sequence (DNA): TGTGCCAGCAGTGTAAGCGGGGGGGCCGGGGAGACCCAGTACTTC.

The rearrangement uses TRBV2 and TRBJ2-1; D unresolved. Per the germline V gene, CDR1 is SNHLY and CDR2 is FYNNEI. The CDR3 consists of 15 residues. The V end was cut by 6 bases, the J end by 0 bases, with 12 bases between. The CDR3 sequence is CASSADGSSYNEQFF. The CDR3 bases are TGTGCCAGCAGCGCGGACGGAAGCTCCTACAATGAGCAGTTCTTC.

This chain links TRBV3-1 (or the pseudogene TRBV3-2) with TRBJ2-7; 9 bases map to TRBD1. This CDR3 spans 15 amino acids. The germline CDR1 and CDR2 sequences are LGHDT and YNNKEL (reference sequence). V was pared by 4 bases and J by 7 bases, with 11 bases of the junction left unmatched. The CDR3 is CASSLLGTGTGEQYF. CDR3 in DNA: TGTGCCAGCAGCCTTCTAGGGACAGGGACGGGGGAGCAGTACTTC.

The chain employs TRBV30 and TRBJ2-2, with D possibly matching TRBD2 (7 bases). CDR1 GTSNPN and CDR2 SVGIG come from the germline V gene (reference sequence). V was pared by 2 bases and J by 7 bases, with 23 bases between. The CDR3 totals 17 residues. The CDR3 coding sequence is TGTGCCTGGAGTCCTGCCAGCTGGGGGGGCCTAAGCGGGGAGCTGTTTTTT. It is translated as CAWSPASWGGLSGELFF.

The chain links TRBV7-9 to TRBJ2-3; D call uncertain. Looked up from germline, CDR1 is SEHNR and CDR2 is FQNEAQ (reference sequence). The CDR3 consists of 15 residues. Trimming pared 5 bases from V and 4 bases from J, leaving 16 bases between. The CDR3 loop reads CASSPKIRVADTQYF. The CDR3 region has the DNA TGTGCCAGCAGCCCAAAAATCCGGGTTGCAGATACGCAGTATTTT.